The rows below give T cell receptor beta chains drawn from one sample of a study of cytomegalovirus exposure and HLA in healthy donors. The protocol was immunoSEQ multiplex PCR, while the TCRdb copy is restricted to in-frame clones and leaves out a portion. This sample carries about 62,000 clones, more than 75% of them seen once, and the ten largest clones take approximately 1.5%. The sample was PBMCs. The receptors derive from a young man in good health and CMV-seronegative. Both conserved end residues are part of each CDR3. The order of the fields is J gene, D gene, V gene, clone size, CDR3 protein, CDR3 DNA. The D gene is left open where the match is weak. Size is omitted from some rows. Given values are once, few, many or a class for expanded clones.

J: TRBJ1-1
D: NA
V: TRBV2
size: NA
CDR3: CASSPSRGTEAFF
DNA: TGTGCCAGCAGCCCGAGTAGGGGTACTGAAGCTTTCTTT

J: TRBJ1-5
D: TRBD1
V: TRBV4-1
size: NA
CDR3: CASSQSTGGSNQPQHF
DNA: TGCGCCAGCAGCCAATCGACAGGGGGGAGCAATCAGCCCCAGCATTTT

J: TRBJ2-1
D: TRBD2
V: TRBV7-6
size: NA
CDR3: CASSRTSGGASAWNTEQFF
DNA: TGTGCCAGCAGCCGTACTAGCGGGGGGGCGAGTGCGTGGAACACTGAGCAGTTCTTC

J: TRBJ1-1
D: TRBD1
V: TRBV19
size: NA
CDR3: CASSPRGPEAFF
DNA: TGTGCCAGTAGCCCCAGGGGGCCTGAAGCTTTCTTT

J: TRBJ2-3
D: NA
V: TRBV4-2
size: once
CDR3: CASSPDGDTQYF
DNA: TGTGCCAGCAGCCCAGACGGGGATACGCAGTATTTT

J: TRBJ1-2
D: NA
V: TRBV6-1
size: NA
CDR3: CASSFSWTEGYGYTF
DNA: TGTGCCAGCAGCTTCTCCTGGACAGAAGGATATGGCTACACCTTC

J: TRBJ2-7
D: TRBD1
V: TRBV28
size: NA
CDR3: CASPQGRDRVTYEQYF
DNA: TGTGCCAGCCCTCAGGGGCGAGACAGGGTGACCTACGAGCAGTACTTC

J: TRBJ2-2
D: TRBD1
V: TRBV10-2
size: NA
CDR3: CASSVTGDTGELFF
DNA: TGCGCCAGCAGTGTGACAGGGGACACCGGGGAGCTGTTTTTT

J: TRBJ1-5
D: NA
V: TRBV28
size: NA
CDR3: CASSTNWGRYQPQHF
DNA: TGTGCCAGCAGTACTAATTGGGGGAGGTATCAGCCCCAGCATTTT

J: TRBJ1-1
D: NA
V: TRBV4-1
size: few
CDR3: CASSPNEGVSTEAFF
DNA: TGCGCCAGCAGTCCAAACGAAGGGGTCAGCACTGAAGCTTTCTTT

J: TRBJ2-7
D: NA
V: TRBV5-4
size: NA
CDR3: CASSGDISYEQYF
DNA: TGTGCCAGCAGCGGGGACATCTCCTACGAGCAGTACTTC

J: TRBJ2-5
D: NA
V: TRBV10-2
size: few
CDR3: CASSASREETQYF
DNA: TGCGCCAGCAGCGCGTCGAGGGAAGAGACCCAGTACTTC

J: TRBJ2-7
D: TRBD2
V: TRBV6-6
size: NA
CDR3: CASNTPSRGAYEQYF
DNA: TGTGCCAGCAATACCCCCTCGCGGGGGGCCTACGAGCAGTACTTC

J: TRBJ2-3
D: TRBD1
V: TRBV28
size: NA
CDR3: CASRTDRDPDTQYF
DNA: TGTGCCAGCAGGACTGACAGGGATCCAGATACGCAGTATTTT

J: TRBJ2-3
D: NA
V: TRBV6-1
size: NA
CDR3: CASSGGGPEDF
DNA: TGTGCCAGCAGTGGGGGGGGCCCAGAAGATTTT

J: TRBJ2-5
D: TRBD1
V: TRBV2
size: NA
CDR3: CASTGGSETQYF
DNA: TGTGCCAGCACAGGGGGCTCCGAGACCCAGTACTTC

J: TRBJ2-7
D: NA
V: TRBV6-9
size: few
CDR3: CASSPRFGGDGYEQYF
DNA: TGTGCCAGCAGTCCCCGTTTTGGGGGCGATGGGTACGAGCAGTACTTC

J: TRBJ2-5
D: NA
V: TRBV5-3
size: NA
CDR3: CARSFGLLTETQYF
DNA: TGTGCCAGAAGCTTTGGACTCTTGACAGAGACCCAGTACTTC

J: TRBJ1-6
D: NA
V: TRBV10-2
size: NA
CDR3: CASAEAGSSYNSPLHF
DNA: TGCGCCAGCGCCGAGGCGGGCAGCTCCTATAATTCACCCCTCCACTTT